This TCR beta chain is from a study of T cells in Graves' hyperthyroidism and ophthalmopathy. CDR1 is SGHRS, CDR2 YFSETQ, per germline. This CDR3 has 20 residues. V gave up 3 bases and J gave up 0 bases, with 27 bases separating them. This clonotype was counted ten times or more. Amplified TCR beta CDR3 regions derived from RNA transcripts. Initially, a first-round RT-PCR of the TCR CDR3 employed the HTBI primer set. TCRdb analysed the multiplex PCR reads with MiXCR anew, one entry per CDR3 protein. The sample has over 650,000 distinct CDR3 sequences; roughly 17% are singletons. The TCR was taken from a man between 18 and 35 years old with Graves' hyperthyroidism. The chain recombines TRBV5-1 with TRBJ1-1, with D possibly matching TRBD1 (5 bases). The sample was blood. CDR3 coding DNA: TGCGCCAGCAGCTCCGCCCTAGCGTCAGGGCGATCCCCCATGAACACTGAAGCTTTCTTT. It specifies CASSSALASGRSPMNTEAFF.